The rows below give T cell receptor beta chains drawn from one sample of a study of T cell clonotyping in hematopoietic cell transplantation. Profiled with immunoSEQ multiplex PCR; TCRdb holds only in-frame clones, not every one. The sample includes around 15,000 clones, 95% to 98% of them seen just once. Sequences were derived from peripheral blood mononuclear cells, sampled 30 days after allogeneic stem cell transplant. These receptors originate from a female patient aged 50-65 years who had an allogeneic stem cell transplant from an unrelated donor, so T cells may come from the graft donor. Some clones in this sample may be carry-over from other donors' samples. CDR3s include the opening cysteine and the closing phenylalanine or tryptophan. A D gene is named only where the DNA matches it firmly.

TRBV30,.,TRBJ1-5,TGTGCCTGGAGCCTGGGGGGCAATCAGCCCCAGCATTTT,CAWSLGGNQPQHF
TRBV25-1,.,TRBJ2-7,TGTGCCAGCAGTGTGGCTAGTAACTACGAGCAGTACTTC,CASSVASNYEQYF
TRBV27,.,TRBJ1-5,TGTGCCAGCAGTTTATCCCGAGGGGGCAATCAGCCCCAGCATTTT,CASSLSRGGNQPQHF
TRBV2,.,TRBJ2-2,TGTGCCAGCAGTGAATTCGTAAACACCGGGGAGCTGTTTTTT,CASSEFVNTGELFF
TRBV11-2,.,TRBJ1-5,TGTGCCAGCAGCGCCCACGCATTTGACCAGCCCCAGCATTTT,CASSAHAFDQPQHF
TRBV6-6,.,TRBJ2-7,TGTGCCAGCCACGGAGGGTACGAGCAGTACTTC,CASHGGYEQYF
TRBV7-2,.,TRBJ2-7,TGTGCCAGCAGCCTGACAGTTGCAATGGGCGAGCAGTACTTC,CASSLTVAMGEQYF
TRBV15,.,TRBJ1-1,TGTGCCACCAGCAGAGGTGGATACACTGAAGCTTTCTTT,CATSRGGYTEAFF
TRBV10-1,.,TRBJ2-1,TGCGCCAGCAGTCCCGGGACATCCGACAGATTCTTC,CASSPGTSDRFF
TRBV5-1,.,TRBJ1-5,TGCGCCAGCAGCTTGGTAGGGGAGAATCAGCCCCAGCATTTT,CASSLVGENQPQHF